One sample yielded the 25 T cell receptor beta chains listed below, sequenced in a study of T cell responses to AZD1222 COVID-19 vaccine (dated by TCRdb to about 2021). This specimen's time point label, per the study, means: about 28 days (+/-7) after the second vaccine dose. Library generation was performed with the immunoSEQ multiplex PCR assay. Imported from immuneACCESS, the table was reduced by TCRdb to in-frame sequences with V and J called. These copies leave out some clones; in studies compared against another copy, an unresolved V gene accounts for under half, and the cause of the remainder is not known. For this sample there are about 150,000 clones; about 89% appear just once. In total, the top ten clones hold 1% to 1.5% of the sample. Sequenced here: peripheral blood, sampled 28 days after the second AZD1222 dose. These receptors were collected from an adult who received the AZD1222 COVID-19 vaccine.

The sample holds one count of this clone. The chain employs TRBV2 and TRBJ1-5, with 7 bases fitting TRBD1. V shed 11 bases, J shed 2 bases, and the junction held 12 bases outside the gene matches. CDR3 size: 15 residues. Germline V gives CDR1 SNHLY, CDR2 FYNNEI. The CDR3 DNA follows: TGTGCCTCAGCGCAAGGGGGCTTAGGCAATCAGCCCCAGCATTTT. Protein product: CASAQGGLGNQPQHF.

The CDR3 DNA sequence: TGCGCCAGCAGGGCAGGGTGGGAGGAAACTGAAGCTTTCTTT. This translates into CASRAGWEETEAFF. The gene calls are TRBV10-2 and TRBJ1-1, with a weak D call TRBD1 (5 bases). The CDR3 contains 14 residues. Germline V gene data show CDR1 as WSHSY and CDR2 as SAAADI. V was trimmed by 6 bases and J by 5 bases, leaving 16 bases between them.

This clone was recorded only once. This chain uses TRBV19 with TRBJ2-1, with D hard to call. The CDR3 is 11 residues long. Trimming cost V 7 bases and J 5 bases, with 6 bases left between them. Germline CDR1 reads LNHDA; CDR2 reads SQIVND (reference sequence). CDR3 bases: TGTGCCAGTACAGTACACAATGAGCAGTTCTTC. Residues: CASTVHNEQFF.

Here the CDR3 reads CASSPASPIQETQYF. CDR3 coding DNA: TGTGCCAGCAGCCCAGCGAGTCCTATCCAAGAGACCCAGTACTTC. The gene calls are TRBV11-2 and TRBJ2-5; no clear D. This CDR3 has 15 amino acids. The germline CDR1 and CDR2 sequences are SGHAT and FQNNGV. V lost 5 bases to trimming and J lost 1 base, with 14 bases between them.

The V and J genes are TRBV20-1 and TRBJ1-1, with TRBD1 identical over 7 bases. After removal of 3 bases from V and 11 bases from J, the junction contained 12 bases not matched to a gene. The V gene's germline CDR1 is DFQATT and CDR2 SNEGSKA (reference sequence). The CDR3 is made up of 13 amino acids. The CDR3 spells CSASPTKGARAFF. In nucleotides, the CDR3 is TGCAGTGCTAGTCCCACCAAGGGGGCGAGGGCTTTCTTT.

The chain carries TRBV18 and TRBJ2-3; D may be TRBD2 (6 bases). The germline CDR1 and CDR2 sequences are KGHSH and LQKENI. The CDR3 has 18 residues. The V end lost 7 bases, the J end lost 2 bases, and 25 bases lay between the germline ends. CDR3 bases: TGTGCCAGCTTGGGGGGTGTCCCGACAGTCACGCTCACAGATACGCAGTATTTT. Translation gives CASLGGVPTVTLTDTQYF. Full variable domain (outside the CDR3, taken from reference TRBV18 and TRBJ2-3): NAGVMQNPRHLVRRRGQEARLRCSPMKGHSHVYWYRQLPEEGLKFMVYLQKENIIDESGMPKERFSAEFPKEGPSILRIQQVVRGDSAAYFCASLGGVPTVTLTDTQYFGPGTRLTVL.

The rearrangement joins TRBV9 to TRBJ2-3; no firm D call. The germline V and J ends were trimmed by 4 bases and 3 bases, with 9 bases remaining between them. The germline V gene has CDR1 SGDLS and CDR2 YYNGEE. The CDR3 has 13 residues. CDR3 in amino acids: CASSSDGTDTQYF. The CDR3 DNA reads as TGTGCCAGCAGCTCGGATGGGACAGATACGCAGTATTTT.

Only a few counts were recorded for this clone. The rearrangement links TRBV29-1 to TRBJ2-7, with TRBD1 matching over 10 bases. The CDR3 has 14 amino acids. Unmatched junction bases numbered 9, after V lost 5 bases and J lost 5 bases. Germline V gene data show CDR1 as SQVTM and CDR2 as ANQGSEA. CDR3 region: CSVRQGALPHEQYF. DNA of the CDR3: TGCAGCGTTCGACAGGGGGCGCTTCCCCACGAGCAGTACTTC.

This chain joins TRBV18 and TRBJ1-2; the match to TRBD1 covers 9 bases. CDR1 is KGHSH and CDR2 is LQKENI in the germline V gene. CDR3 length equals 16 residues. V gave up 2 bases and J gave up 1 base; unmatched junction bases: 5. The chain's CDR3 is CASSPTGQGLNYGYTF. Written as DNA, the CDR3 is TGTGCCAGCTCACCAACGGGACAGGGCCTTAACTATGGCTACACCTTC.

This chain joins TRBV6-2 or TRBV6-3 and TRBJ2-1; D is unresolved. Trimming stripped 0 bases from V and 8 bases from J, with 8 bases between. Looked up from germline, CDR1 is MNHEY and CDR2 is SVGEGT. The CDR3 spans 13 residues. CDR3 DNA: TGTGCCAGCAGTTACTCGTTTGGCGATGAGCAGTTCTTC. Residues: CASSYSFGDEQFF.

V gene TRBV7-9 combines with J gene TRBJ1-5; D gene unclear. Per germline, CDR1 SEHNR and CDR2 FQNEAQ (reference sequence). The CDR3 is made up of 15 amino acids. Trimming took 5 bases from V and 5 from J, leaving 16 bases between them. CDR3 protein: CASSQTGGPYQPQHF. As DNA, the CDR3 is TGTGCCAGCAGCCAAACCGGAGGCCCATATCAGCCCCAGCATTTT.

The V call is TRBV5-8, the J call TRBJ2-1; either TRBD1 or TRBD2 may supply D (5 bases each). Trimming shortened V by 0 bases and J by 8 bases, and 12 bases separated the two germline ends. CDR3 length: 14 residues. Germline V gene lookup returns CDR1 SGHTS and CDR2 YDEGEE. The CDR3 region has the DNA TGTGCCAGCAGCTTGGGAGGGGTTTCAGATGAGCAGTTCTTC. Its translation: CASSLGGVSDEQFF.

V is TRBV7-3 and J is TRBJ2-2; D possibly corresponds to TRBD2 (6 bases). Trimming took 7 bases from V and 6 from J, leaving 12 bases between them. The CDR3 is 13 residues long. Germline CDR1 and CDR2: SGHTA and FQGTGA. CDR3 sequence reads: CASTPGGSGELFF. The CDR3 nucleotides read TGTGCCAGCACCCCCGGGGGATCCGGGGAGCTGTTTTTT.

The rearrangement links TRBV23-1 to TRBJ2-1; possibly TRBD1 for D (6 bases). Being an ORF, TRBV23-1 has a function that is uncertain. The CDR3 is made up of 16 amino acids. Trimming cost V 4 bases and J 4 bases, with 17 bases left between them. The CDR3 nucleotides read TGCGCCAGCAGTCCGGGACACTCGAGGGGGTACAATGAGCAGTTCTTC. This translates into CASSPGHSRGYNEQFF.

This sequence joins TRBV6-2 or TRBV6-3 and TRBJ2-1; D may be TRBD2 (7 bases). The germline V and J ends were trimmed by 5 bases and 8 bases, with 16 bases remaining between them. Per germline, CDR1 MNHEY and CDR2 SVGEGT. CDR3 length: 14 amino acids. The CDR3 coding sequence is TGTGCCAGCAGTCGTGGGGGGGCCATGCATGAGCAGTTCTTC. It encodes CASSRGGAMHEQFF.

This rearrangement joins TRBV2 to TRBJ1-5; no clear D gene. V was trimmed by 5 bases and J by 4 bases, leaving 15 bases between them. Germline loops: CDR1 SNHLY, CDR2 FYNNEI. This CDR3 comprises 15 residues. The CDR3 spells CASSIRPGGNQPQHF. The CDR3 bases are TGTGCCAGCAGTATAAGGCCAGGAGGAAATCAGCCCCAGCATTTT.

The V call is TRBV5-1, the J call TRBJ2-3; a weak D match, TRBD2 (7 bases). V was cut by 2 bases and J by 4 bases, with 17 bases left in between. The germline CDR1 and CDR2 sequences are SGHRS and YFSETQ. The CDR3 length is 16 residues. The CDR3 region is CASSFLGGGEADTQYF. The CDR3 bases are TGCGCCAGCAGCTTCTTGGGCGGGGGCGAAGCAGATACGCAGTATTTT.

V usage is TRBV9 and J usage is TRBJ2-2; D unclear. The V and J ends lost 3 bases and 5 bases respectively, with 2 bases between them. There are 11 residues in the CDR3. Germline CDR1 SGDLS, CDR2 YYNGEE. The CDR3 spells CASSATGELFF. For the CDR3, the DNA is TGTGCCAGCAGCGCAACCGGGGAGCTGTTTTTT.

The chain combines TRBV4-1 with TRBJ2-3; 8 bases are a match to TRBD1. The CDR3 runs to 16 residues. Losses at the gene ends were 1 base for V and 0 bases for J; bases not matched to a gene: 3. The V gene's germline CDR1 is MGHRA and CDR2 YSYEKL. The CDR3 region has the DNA TGCGCCAGCAGCCAAGGACAGGGGACTAGCACAGATACGCAGTATTTT. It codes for CASSQGQGTSTDTQYF.

The CDR3 DNA reads TGTGCCAGCACCCCCGGGGGGACCCAGTACTTC. Protein sequence: CASTPGGTQYF. J is TRBJ2-5 and V is TRBV28; TRBD2 is a possible D gene (6 bases). Germline CDR1 reads MDHEN; CDR2 reads SYDVKM. The CDR3 runs to 11 residues. With 7 bases removed from V and 7 bases from J, the gap between germline ends came to 10 bases.

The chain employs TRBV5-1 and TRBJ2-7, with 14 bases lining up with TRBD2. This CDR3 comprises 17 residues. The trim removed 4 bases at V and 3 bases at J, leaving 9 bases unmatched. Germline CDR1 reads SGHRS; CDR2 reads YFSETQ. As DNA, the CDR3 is TGCGCCAGCAGCCCGGGACTAGCGGGAGATACTTTCTACGAGCAGTACTTC. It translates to CASSPGLAGDTFYEQYF.

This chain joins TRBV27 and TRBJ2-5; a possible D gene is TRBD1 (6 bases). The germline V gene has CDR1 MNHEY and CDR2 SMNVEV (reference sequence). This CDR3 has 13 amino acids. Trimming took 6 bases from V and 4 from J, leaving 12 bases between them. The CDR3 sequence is CASRRRGTETQYF. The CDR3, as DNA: TGTGCCAGCAGGAGAAGGGGGACAGAGACCCAGTACTTC.

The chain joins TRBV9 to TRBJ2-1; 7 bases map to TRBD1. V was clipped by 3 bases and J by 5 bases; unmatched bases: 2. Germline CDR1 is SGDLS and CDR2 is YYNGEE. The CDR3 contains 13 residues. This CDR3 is CASSETGNNEQFF. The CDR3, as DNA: TGTGCCAGCAGCGAGACAGGGAACAATGAGCAGTTCTTC.

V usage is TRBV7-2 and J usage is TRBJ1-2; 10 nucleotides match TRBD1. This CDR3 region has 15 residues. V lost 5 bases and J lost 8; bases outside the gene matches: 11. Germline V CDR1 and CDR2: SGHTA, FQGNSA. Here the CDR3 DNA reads TGTGCCAGCAGCGGGAGGGACAGGGGTATGATGGGCTACACCTTC. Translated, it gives CASSGRDRGMMGYTF.

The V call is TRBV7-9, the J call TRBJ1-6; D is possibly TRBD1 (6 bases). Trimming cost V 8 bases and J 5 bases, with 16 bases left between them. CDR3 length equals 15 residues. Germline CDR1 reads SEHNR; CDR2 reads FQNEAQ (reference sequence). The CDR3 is CASRGRGNNNSPLHF. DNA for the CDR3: TGTGCCAGCCGAGGCAGGGGAAATAATAATTCACCCCTCCACTTT.